The present entry profiles one T cell receptor (beta chain) with its context. This specimen comes from a study of blood T cell repertoires in COVID-19. The wider study: The origin of the acute and convalescent COVID-19 samples was the United States, Italy and Spain. Sources were T cells, B-cell-depleted T cells, or PBMCs; the material itself was cDNA or gDNA.

Everyone who took part was roughly 18 to 89 years old, and they came from roughly 25 US areas. Participants reported their clinical history, and cohort assignment relied on those reports. This table comes from immunoSEQ multiplex PCR, and its TCRdb copy is limited to in-frame clones, with some not included. The sample records 250,000 to 300,000 clones, around 90% being singletons. Trimming at V came to 5 bases and at J to 1 base, leaving 4 bases not matched to a gene. CDR1 SEHNR and CDR2 FQNEAQ come from the germline V gene (reference sequence). This CDR3 region has 15 residues. The TCR originated in a woman in her 30s who had recovered from COVID-19. The V call is TRBV7-9, the J call TRBJ2-2; 7 nucleotides align to TRBD1. Sequencing used PBMCs or T cells enriched from blood (not recorded which). The DNA for the CDR3 is TGTGCCAGCAGCCAAAGACAGGGGAACACCGGGGAGCTGTTTTTT. Translated, it gives CASSQRQGNTGELFF.